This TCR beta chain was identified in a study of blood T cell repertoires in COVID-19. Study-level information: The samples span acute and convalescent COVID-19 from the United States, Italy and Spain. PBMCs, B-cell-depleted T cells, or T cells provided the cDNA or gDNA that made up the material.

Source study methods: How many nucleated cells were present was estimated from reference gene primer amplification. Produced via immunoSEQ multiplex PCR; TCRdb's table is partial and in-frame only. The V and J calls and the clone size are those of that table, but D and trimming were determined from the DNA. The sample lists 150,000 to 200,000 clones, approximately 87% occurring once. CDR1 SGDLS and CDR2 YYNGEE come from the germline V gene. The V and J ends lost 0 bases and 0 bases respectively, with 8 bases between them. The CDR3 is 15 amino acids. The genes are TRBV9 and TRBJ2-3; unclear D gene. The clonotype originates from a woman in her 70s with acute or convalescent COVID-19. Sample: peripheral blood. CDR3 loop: CASSVGAGSTDTQYF. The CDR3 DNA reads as TGTGCCAGCAGCGTAGGGGCTGGTAGCACAGATACGCAGTATTTT.